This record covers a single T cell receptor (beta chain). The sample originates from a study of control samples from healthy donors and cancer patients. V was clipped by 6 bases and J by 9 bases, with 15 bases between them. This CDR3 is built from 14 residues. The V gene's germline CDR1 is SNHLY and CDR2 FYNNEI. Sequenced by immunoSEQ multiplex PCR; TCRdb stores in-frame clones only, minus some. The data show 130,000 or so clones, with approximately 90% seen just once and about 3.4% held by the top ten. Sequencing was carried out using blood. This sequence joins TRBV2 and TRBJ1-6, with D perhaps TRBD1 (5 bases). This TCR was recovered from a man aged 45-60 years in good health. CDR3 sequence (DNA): TGTGCCAGCAGGGGGGGACGGGCAATTTCACCCCTCCACTTT. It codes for CASRGGRAISPLHF.